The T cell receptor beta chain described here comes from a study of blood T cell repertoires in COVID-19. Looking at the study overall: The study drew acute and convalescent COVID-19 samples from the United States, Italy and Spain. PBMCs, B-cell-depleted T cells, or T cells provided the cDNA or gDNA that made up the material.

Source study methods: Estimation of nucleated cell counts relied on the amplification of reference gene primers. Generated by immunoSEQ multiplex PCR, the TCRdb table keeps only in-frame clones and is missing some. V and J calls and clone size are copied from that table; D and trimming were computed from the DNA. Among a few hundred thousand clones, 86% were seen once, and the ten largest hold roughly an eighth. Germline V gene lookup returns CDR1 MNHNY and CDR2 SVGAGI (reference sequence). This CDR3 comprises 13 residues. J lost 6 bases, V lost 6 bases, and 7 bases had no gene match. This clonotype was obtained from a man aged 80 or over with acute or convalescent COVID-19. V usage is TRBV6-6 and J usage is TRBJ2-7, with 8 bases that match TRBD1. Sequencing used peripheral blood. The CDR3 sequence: CASRGQGPGEQYF. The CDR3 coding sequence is TGTGCCAGCAGAGGACAGGGCCCCGGCGAGCAGTACTTC.